Here is one TCR beta chain with its context. Its target antigen remains unknown. There are no base qualities to consult, and no much larger clone falls within one base. This entry belongs to a study of T cell responses to AZD1222 COVID-19 vaccine (dated by TCRdb to about 2021). As for the study more broadly: AZD1222 recipients whose second dose came at about 4 weeks and those whose second dose came at about 12 weeks were combined into one group, since spike-specific TCR depth and breadth did not differ between the two schedules. A total of just over 230 trial participants underwent TCR sequencing, of whom about 200 received two doses of AZD1222 and about 25 received two doses of the MenACWY control vaccine. Trial participants were enrolled by age into 18-55, 56-69 and 70-plus year subgroups, with roughly 150, 30 and 60 TCR-sequenced participants respectively. Broader findings and caveats from the paper: Participants were mostly white British and included more females than males, and it was suggested by the authors that clonal diversity may have been underestimated. In the small 56-69-year group, the increase in depth fell short of significance, most likely because of low power. Epitopes outside the regions mutated in the B.1.351 and B.1.1.7 variants were reportedly recognized by nearly half of the unique spike-specific TCRs. Conclusions about previously exposed vaccinees are limited, since just six AZD1222 recipients were seropositive for SARS-CoV-2 at baseline. Because no day 14 peak-response samples were available, the repertoires could be characterized only after the peak T cell response. Vaccine-associated CD4 TCRs spanned the whole spike protein, with dominant responses in regions 160-218 and 743-854. A significant rise in spike-specific TCR breadth and depth was observed after two AZD1222 doses relative to day 0 and relative to MenACWY recipients.

The time point label corresponds to: baseline before first vaccination. The vaccinee samples were drawn from two UK trials, COV001 and COV002, one of which was a single-blind randomized controlled phase 2/3 trial testing AZD1222 (ChAdOx1 nCoV-19) in healthy adults. For TCRbeta chain sequencing, PBMC samples from trial participants were taken at day 0 and at day 28 after the second dose. The CDR3 regions of human TCRbeta chains were analyzed by immunosequencing. In the source study's methods: TCRs in the repertoires were matched against a reference library of SARS-CoV-2-specific TCRs that had been generated with the MIRA antigen-specificity platform. Breadth was defined as the fraction of unique TCRs that were SARS-CoV-2-associated, and depth was defined as the fraction of total T cells that were SARS-CoV-2-associated. Using the MIRA data, every spike-specific TCR was mapped to the spike region that the TCR reacted to and assigned to either a CD4 or a CD8 class. Log10-transformed breadth and depth values were compared by one-way ANOVA with Sidak's multiple comparisons tests. The table was pulled from immuneACCESS by TCRdb, which kept in-frame rearrangements only. Such tables lose some clones; where checked, under half of the loss comes from unresolved V genes, and the rest has no known cause. V and J calls and clone size come straight from that table; D and trimming were deduced from the DNA. The sample includes about 160,000 clones, with 88% observed a single time. The ten largest clones represent roughly 5.5% of the sample.

This specimen was peripheral blood, taken on day 0 of AZD1222 vaccination. The sequence was collected from an adult in good health.

Here the CDR3 is given as CATSDVAGISNEQFF. In nucleotides, the sequence is TGTGCCACCAGTGATGTAGCAGGAATTTCCAATGAGCAGTTCTTC. The chain joins TRBV24-1 to TRBJ2-1, with the D gene uncertain. From a lookup of the germline V gene, CDR1 and CDR2 are KGHDR and SFDVKD. Including cysteine and phenylalanine, the CDR3 has 15 amino acids. Only the CDR3 portion is preserved as DNA: 45 bases, with reading frame beginning at the first base. Trimming costs V 3 bases and J 6 bases, and their ends lie 14 bases apart.